The present TCR beta chain was sequenced within a study of T cells expressing NK-cell markers. About the study: The authors derived TCR beta repertoires from sorted CD3+CD56+NKG2C+, CD3+CD56+NKG2C- and CD3+CD56-NKG2C+ T cells. Seven sequenced donors out of eight were HCMV-seropositive, one seronegative.

Scientists made TCR beta cDNA using 5'RACE template switching with UMIs. TCRdb re-analyzed the 5' RACE reads; it lists each CDR3 protein once, without DNA. The sample totals about 460,000 distinct CDR3 sequences; its top ten clones hold approximately 1.5%. This receptor was obtained from a woman aged 45 to 65 in good health. What was sequenced was blood T cells: a sorted CD56 or NKG2C T cell subset, CD4+ or CD8+ T cells, or bulk PBMC T cells (not recorded which).

This CDR3 is CAISGTGMGEQYF. The chain joins TRBV10-3 to TRBJ2-7; the D gene TCRdb calls, TRBD1, cannot be checked with no DNA. From germline, CDR1 is ENHRY and CDR2 SYGVKD. The CDR3 sequence is 13 residues long.